The 25 T cell receptor beta chains below were found in one sample sequenced in a study of shared clonotypes between healthy human individuals. The table came from immunoSEQ multiplex PCR; TCRdb's copy has only in-frame clones and leaves some out. The table shows about 2.4 million clones, with more than 90% occurring only once. Specimen: naive CD4+ T cells sorted from blood. This sample's subset: CD45RA+ positively selected. The receptor set was obtained from a man younger than 35 in good health.

The V and J genes are TRBV19 and TRBJ1-4, with D possibly being TRBD1 (6 bases). CDR1 is LNHDA and CDR2 is SQIVND in the germline V gene (reference sequence). V lost 5 bases, J lost 8 bases, and 21 bases lay in between. The length of the CDR3 is 16 residues. The CDR3 bases are TGTGCCAGTAGTTCAGGGGACGCCTTAAGTTGGGAAAAACTGTTTTTT. This codes for CASSSGDALSWEKLFF.

In nucleotides, the CDR3 is TGTGCCAGCAGCTTATATCCAGAATATTCCTCTGGAAACACCATATATTTT. As protein: CASSLYPEYSSGNTIYF. V and J are TRBV7-2 and TRBJ1-3; D remains ambiguous. The CDR3 consists of 17 residues. CDR1 SGHTA and CDR2 FQGNSA come from the germline V gene. V dropped 2 bases and J dropped 0 bases, with 14 bases sitting between them.

Concerning this clone itself: Other DNA sequences in the sample encode the same CDR3. This chain links TRBV7-8 with TRBJ2-1; either TRBD1 or TRBD2 may fit D (5 bases each). With 5 bases removed from V and 0 bases from J, the gap between germline ends came to 8 bases. CDR3 length: 14 amino acids. Germline-derived CDR1 and CDR2 are SGHVS and FQNEAQ. The DNA for the CDR3 is TGTGCCAGCAGCCTCGGGACCTCCTACAATGAGCAGTTCTTC. It yields the protein CASSLGTSYNEQFF.

The chain combines TRBV7-2 with TRBJ2-3; D is possibly TRBD1 (6 bases). Trimming took off 6 bases at V and 6 bases at J, with 22 bases between the two ends. The CDR3 is made up of 16 amino acids. CDR1 is SGHTA, CDR2 FQGNSA, per germline. Here the CDR3 DNA reads TGTGCCAGCAGGTTCAGGGGCCCCGTTCCGAGCGATACGCAGTATTTT. Its translation is CASRFRGPVPSDTQYF.

This clone has only one observation. Other DNA sequences in the sample encode the same CDR3. V and J are TRBV28 and TRBJ2-4, with 7 nucleotides matching TRBD2. The germline gives CDR1 MDHEN, CDR2 SYDVKM. This CDR3 has 15 residues. With 10 bases clipped from V and 3 bases from J, the junction kept 12 bases outside the gene matches. CDR3 in DNA: TGTGCCACATCCCCCGCGGGAGCAGGCAAAAACATTCAGTACTTC. Its translation: CATSPAGAGKNIQYF.

The rearrangement links TRBV29-1 to TRBJ1-2; D is ambiguous. V lost 6 bases and J 2 bases, leaving 19 bases between the germline ends. The CDR3 has 15 residues. Per germline, CDR1 SQVTM and CDR2 ANQGSEA. In DNA, the CDR3 is TGCAGCGTGGCGCCGTTAGGGTGGGCGAACTATGGCTACACCTTC. Encoded protein: CSVAPLGWANYGYTF.

The chain employs TRBV30 and TRBJ2-7; maybe TRBD2 (5 bases). V lost 5 bases, J lost 2 bases, and 13 bases lay in between. Germline loops: CDR1 GTSNPN, CDR2 SVGIG (reference sequence). This CDR3 comprises 13 residues. The CDR3 sequence is CAWARRGTYEQYF. The CDR3 DNA is TGTGCCTGGGCTCGTAGAGGGACCTACGAGCAGTACTTC.

The V and J genes are TRBV6-1 and TRBJ1-2; D possibly corresponds to TRBD1 (5 bases). The V end lost 1 base, the J end lost 4 bases, and 10 bases lay between the germline ends. The germline V gene encodes CDR1 MNHNS and CDR2 SASEGT. The CDR3 length is 14 residues. CDR3 DNA: TGTGCCAGCAGTGAAGTTCAGGGTGGCTATGGCTACACCTTC. Amino acid sequence: CASSEVQGGYGYTF.

The chain combines TRBV5-6 with TRBJ2-7, with a possible D match to TRBD2 (5 bases). The V gene lost 4 bases and the J gene lost 2 bases, with 13 bases spanning the gap. Per germline, CDR1 SGHDT and CDR2 YYEEEE. The CDR3 extends over 14 amino acids. CDR3: CASSGGLWPYEQYF. The CDR3 bases are TGTGCCAGCAGCGGAGGATTGTGGCCCTACGAGCAGTACTTC.

To note about this clone: Other nucleotide sequences from this sample produce the same CDR3. CDR3 coding DNA: TGTGCCAGCAGCCAGACATTGAACACTGAAGCTTTCTTT. Its protein is CASSQTLNTEAFF. V usage is TRBV14 and J usage is TRBJ1-1, with D unresolved. CDR3 size: 13 residues. CDR1 is SGHDN and CDR2 is FVKESK in the germline V gene. Trimming left V 3 bases short and J 0 bases short, with 5 bases between.

The chain couples TRBV6-1 to TRBJ1-2; weak D call: TRBD1 (5 bases). Germline V gene lookup returns CDR1 MNHNS and CDR2 SASEGT. The CDR3 totals 13 residues. V was cut by 6 bases and J by 0 bases, with 8 bases left in between. The CDR3 sequence is CASRLTANYGYTF. The CDR3 bases are TGTGCCAGCAGATTGACAGCTAACTATGGCTACACCTTC.

V usage is TRBV10-3 and J usage is TRBJ1-1; TRBD1 matches 7 bases. CDR1 is ENHRY, CDR2 SYGVKD, per germline. Germline trimming cut 6 bases from V and 2 bases from J; bases unmatched to any gene: 9. The length of the CDR3 is 15 residues. The CDR3 sequence is CAIRREGGFNTEAFF. The CDR3 nucleotides are TGTGCCATCAGGAGGGAAGGGGGCTTCAACACTGAAGCTTTCTTT.

This clone was recorded once. At the DNA level, this CDR3 is encoded by other sequences in the same sample as well. The gene calls are TRBV11-3 and TRBJ2-3; D is undetermined. V shed 5 bases and J shed 1 base, with 4 bases lying between them. Germline V gives CDR1 SGHNT, CDR2 YENEEA. The CDR3 is 12 amino acids. CDR3 region: CASSLGTDTQYF. The CDR3 DNA reads TGTGCCAGCAGCCTTGGCACAGATACGCAGTATTTT. The whole variable domain, remainder taken from reference TRBV11-3 and TRBJ2-3, is EAGVVQSPRYKIIEKKQPVAFWCNPISGHNTLYWYLQNLGQGPELLIRYENEEAVDDSQLPKDRFSAERLKGVDSTLKIQPAELGDSAVYLCASSLGTDTQYFGPGTRLTVL.

J is TRBJ1-5 and V is TRBV11-2, with D unresolved. Germline CDR1 is SGHAT and CDR2 is FQNNGV. V dropped 3 bases and J dropped 6 bases, with 15 bases sitting between them. The CDR3 is made up of 15 amino acids. The CDR3 DNA is TGTGCCAGCAGCTTGGGAGCAGGCGCCGGTCAGCCCCAGCATTTT. Its translation: CASSLGAGAGQPQHF.

The chain joins TRBV5-1 to TRBJ2-3; 10 bases line up with TRBD2. The CDR3 extends over 16 amino acids. V shed 0 bases, J shed 2 bases, and the junction held 3 bases outside the gene matches. Per the germline V gene, CDR1 is SGHRS and CDR2 is YFSETQ. CDR3 bases: TGCGCCAGCAGCTTGGTACTAGCGGGAACCACAGATACGCAGTATTTT. Amino acid sequence: CASSLVLAGTTDTQYF.

This chain links TRBV5-4 with TRBJ2-7; maybe TRBD1 (5 bases). V shed 7 bases and J shed 3 bases, with 14 bases lying between them. The CDR3 covers 13 residues. Germline-derived CDR1 and CDR2 are SGHNT and YYREEE (reference sequence). The CDR3 region has the DNA TGTGCCAGCGGTTACCAGGGAATCTACGAGCAGTACTTC. It codes for CASGYQGIYEQYF. The variable domain in full, with the rest retrieved from reference TRBV5-4 and TRBJ2-7, is ETGVTQSPTHLIKTRGQQVTLRCSSQSGHNTVSWYQQALGQGPQFIFQYYREEENGRGNFPPRFSGLQFPNYSSELNVNALELDDSALYLCASGYQGIYEQYFGPGTRLTVT.

The chain uses TRBV4-1 and TRBJ1-1; a weak D match, TRBD1 (6 bases). This CDR3 contains 17 residues. The germline gives CDR1 MGHRA, CDR2 YSYEKL. V lost 6 bases and J 2 bases, leaving 22 bases between the germline ends. In nucleotides, the CDR3 is TGCGCCAGCAGTCGAATTCTCGGGGGGCACGGTAACACTGAAGCTTTCTTT. Its translation is CASSRILGGHGNTEAFF.

The J gene is TRBJ2-2, the V gene TRBV2, with D uncertain. The germline gives CDR1 SNHLY, CDR2 FYNNEI. CDR3 size: 14 residues. V was pared by 8 bases and J by 1 base, with 11 bases between. CDR3 region: CASLLQVNTGELFF. CDR3 nucleotide sequence: TGTGCCAGCTTGTTGCAGGTGAACACCGGGGAGCTGTTTTTT.

The rearrangement links TRBV13 to TRBJ2-3; 11 positions match TRBD2. The CDR3 has 16 amino acids. Trimming removed 2 bases from V and 2 bases from J; junction bases left unmatched: 3. Germline CDR1 PRHDT, CDR2 FYEKMQ (reference sequence). The CDR3 coding sequence is TGTGCCAGCAGCTTACGACTAGCGGGGCTCACAGATACGCAGTATTTT. Its translation is CASSLRLAGLTDTQYF.

The chain employs TRBV21-1 and TRBJ2-2; TRBD2, as called in the table, went unchecked against the DNA. TRBV21-1 is annotated as a pseudogene. The CDR3 runs to 17 residues. CDR3 in amino acids: CASSKRRRLAVNGELFF. The CDR3 nucleotides read TGTGCCAGCAGCAAACGACGTAGGCTAGCGGTCAATGGGGAGCTGTTTTTT.

The chain carries TRBV14 and TRBJ1-6; D remains ambiguous. The germline V and J ends were trimmed by 1 base and 10 bases, with 8 bases remaining between them. CDR3 length equals 13 residues. CDR1 and CDR2 (germline): SGHDN, FVKESK. The CDR3 nucleotides are TGTGCCAGCAGCCAAGTGAGAGGATCACCCCTCCACTTT. It encodes CASSQVRGSPLHF.

This sequence joins TRBV30 and TRBJ1-2; the D gene is possibly TRBD1 (6 bases). V was cut by 0 bases and J by 3 bases, with 11 bases left in between. Germline V CDR1 and CDR2: GTSNPN, SVGIG (reference sequence). This CDR3 comprises 14 residues. As DNA, the CDR3 is TGTGCCTGGAGTGTAACCGGGACACACTATGGCTACACCTTC. The encoded protein is CAWSVTGTHYGYTF.

CDR3: CASSLFFGTVRGYTF. The CDR3 DNA reads as TGTGCCAGCAGCTTGTTTTTCGGGACTGTCAGGGGCTACACCTTC. This chain connects TRBV5-6 to TRBJ1-2; D may be TRBD1 (5 bases). The CDR3 runs to 15 residues. Looked up from germline, CDR1 is SGHDT and CDR2 is YYEEEE. Trimming left V 1 base short and J 8 bases short, with 18 bases between.

The chain carries TRBV6-6 and TRBJ2-1; no firm D call. Between the trimmed V and J ends, which lost 5 bases and 4 bases, there was a span of 15 bases. The CDR3 sequence is 15 residues long. Germline-derived CDR1 and CDR2 are MNHNY and SVGAGI (reference sequence). CDR3 coding DNA: TGTGCCAGCAGTCTCGACGCGGCCCCGTACAATGAGCAGTTCTTC. Amino acids: CASSLDAAPYNEQFF.

V usage is TRBV10-3 and J usage is TRBJ2-1; TRBD2 matches at 7 bases. With 6 bases clipped from V and 5 bases from J, the junction kept 4 bases outside the gene matches. The germline CDR1 and CDR2 sequences are ENHRY and SYGVKD. The CDR3 is 13 amino acids. CDR3 sequence reads: CAIRLAPNNEQFF. The CDR3 coding sequence is TGTGCCATCAGACTAGCGCCTAACAATGAGCAGTTCTTC.